This T cell receptor beta chain was sequenced during a study of blood T cells in healthy people across ages (dated by TCRdb to between 2015 and 2016). Study-level background: Template switching captured roughly one uniquely barcoded TCR beta cDNA molecule per two T cells in model experiments. The donors were divided into four age groups: young (average around 17 years), middle-aged (approximately 39), aged (about 60) and long-lived (about 80). The study measured age-related changes in TCR beta repertoire diversity using deep sequencing normalized with unique cDNA molecular identifiers. To avoid experimental bias, donors of different ages were spread randomly across the sequencing lanes. The study analyzed two additional independent replicas of 1 million unique cDNA reads from the same blood draw for two donors, one aged 18 to 29 and one aged 80 or older.

A remark on this clonotype: The antigen it binds to is not known. Base qualities are not at hand, and no much larger clone is one base apart.

Libraries were prepared through 5' RACE. Sequenced using an Illumina HiSeq 2500. A second PCR of about 6 to 12 cycles was run with a J-beta primer mix and a sample-barcoded 5' primer. A unique molecular identifier was introduced onto each TCR beta cDNA molecule by a template-switch 5' adaptor carrying 12 random nucleotides. Each sample yielded at least 3 million CDR3-containing paired-end reads. First-strand cDNA synthesis was performed from all RNA using the Mint cDNA synthesis kit, with priming by a TRBC-specific oligonucleotide. Following uracil-DNA glycosylase treatment, a first 18-cycle PCR with universal primers M1SS and BC2_uni_R was performed on all cDNA. In the paper's pipeline: For normalization, 1 million high-quality reads were randomly selected from each sample, with every read carrying a distinct molecular identifier. Instead of being binned into consensus sequences, reads that shared molecular identifiers were thrown out. MiTCR, set to a Q25 quality threshold and the strictest error-elimination algorithm, was used for CDR3 identification, clonotype clustering and error correction. A nonparametric unseen species model with Euler transformation was used to estimate a lower bound on total TCR beta diversity. Using fastp at Q25 and MiXCR, TCRdb reprocessed the public reads and kept productive beta chains. Rows are combined by CDR3 protein, so each entry shows the most common genes and DNA. These V and J calls originate from TCRdb's pipeline instead of the authors' own analysis. The table for this sample lists roughly 800,000 distinct CDR3 sequences; 55% to 70% of them were counted only once. The ten largest clones capture 22% of the sample.

The junction shows trimming of 3 bases on V and 0 bases on J, plus 22 bases between the germline ends. Measured from the cysteine to the phenylalanine, the CDR3 is 18 residues long. Left in the record is the CDR3 DNA by itself, 54 bases read in frame from the first base. The germline V gene provides CDR1 SGHRS and CDR2 YFSETQ. General study outcomes and caveats: The long-lived group showed more naive CD4+ T cells, fewer expanded clones and increased TCR diversity than the aged group, suggesting age selection. There was a strong correlation between observed TCR beta diversity and the percentage of naive T cells measured by flow cytometry. Estimates of total diversity based on one million sequenced T cells were considered lower bounds and underestimates. As age increased, observed TCR beta diversity per million T cells dropped in a roughly linear way, and a significant reduction was already evident by age about 36. Conclusive comparison of naive and antigen-experienced compartments was prevented by the profiling of bulk unsorted PBMCs. Because the CMV infection status of the donors was unknown, age-related changes in expanded clonotypes may potentially have been confounded.

Donors were 30 to 45 systemically healthy Caucasian individuals from Russia aged roughly 6 to 100 years. Each donor gave roughly 9.5 milliliters of peripheral blood, collected into EDTA-treated Vacutainer tubes. PBMCs were isolated by Ficoll-Paque density-gradient centrifugation, with at least 7 million obtained per sample. Total RNA, at least 5 micrograms per sample, was extracted from PBMCs with Trizol reagent. The percentages of naive CD45RAhigh/CD27high T cells were determined by flow cytometry on a PBMC aliquot from every donor. This receptor was taken from a man aged 30 to 45 in good health. The sequence links TRBV5-1 to TRBJ2-7, with no D gene named confidently. The source material was blood. The sequenced DNA is TGCGCCAGCAGCTCCAAGGGTGGCGCACCCATGAGCTCCTACGAGCAGTACTTC. The resulting protein is CASSSKGGAPMSSYEQYF.